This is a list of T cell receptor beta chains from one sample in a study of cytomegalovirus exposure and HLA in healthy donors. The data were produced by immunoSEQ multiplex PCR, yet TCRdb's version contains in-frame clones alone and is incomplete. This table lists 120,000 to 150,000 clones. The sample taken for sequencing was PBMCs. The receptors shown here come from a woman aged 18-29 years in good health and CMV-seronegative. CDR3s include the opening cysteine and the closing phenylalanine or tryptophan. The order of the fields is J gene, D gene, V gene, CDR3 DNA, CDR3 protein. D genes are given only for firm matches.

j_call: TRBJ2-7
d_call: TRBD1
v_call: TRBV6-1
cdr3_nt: TGTGCCAGCAGTGTATTGCGGGACAGGGGGAACGAGCAGTACTTC
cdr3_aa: CASSVLRDRGNEQYF

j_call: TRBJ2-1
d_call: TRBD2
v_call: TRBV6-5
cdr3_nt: TGTGCCAGCAGTTGGACTAGCGGGAGGAATAATGAGCAGTTCTTC
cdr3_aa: CASSWTSGRNNEQFF

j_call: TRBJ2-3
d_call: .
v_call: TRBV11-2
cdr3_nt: TGTGCCAGCAGCTGGTGGGGCAGCACAGATACGCAGTATTTT
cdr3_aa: CASSWWGSTDTQYF

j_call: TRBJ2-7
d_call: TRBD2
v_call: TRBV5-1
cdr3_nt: TGCGCCAGCACCACTAGCGGCCCTACCTACGAGCAGTACTTC
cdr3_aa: CASTTSGPTYEQYF

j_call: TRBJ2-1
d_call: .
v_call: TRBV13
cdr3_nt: TGTGCCAGTCGTTCAGGACTGCCGGAGCAGTTCTTC
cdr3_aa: CASRSGLPEQFF

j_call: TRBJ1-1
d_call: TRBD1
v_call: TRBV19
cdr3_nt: TGTGCCAGTAACCAGAGGGACAGGGTCAACACTGAAGCTTTCTTT
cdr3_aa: CASNQRDRVNTEAFF

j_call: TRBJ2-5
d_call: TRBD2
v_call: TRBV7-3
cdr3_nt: TGTGCCAGCAGCTTAAAAGCTAGCGGGAGGGCGAGCGATGAGACCCAGTACTTC
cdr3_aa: CASSLKASGRASDETQYF

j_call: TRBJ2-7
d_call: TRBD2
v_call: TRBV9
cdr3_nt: TGTGCCAGCAGCGTAGAACTAGCGGGAGGGTACGAGCAGTACTTC
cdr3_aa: CASSVELAGGYEQYF

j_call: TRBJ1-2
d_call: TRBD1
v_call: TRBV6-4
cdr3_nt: TGTGCCAGCAGCCCGGGACAGAACCATGGCTATGGCTACACCTTC
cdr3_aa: CASSPGQNHGYGYTF

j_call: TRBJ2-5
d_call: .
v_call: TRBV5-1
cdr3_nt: TGCGCCAGCAGCTTGGGAGGCAGTACCTACCAAGAGACCCAGTACTTC
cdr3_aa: CASSLGGSTYQETQYF

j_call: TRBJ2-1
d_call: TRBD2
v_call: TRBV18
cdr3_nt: TGTGCCAGCTCACCACAGGCGGGAGGGGCCTACAATGAGCAGTTCTTC
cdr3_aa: CASSPQAGGAYNEQFF

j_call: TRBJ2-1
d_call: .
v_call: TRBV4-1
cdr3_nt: TGCGCCAGCAGCCTCTCTCCGCCGGCAAACCCGGCGGATGAGCAGTTCTTC
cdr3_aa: CASSLSPPANPADEQFF

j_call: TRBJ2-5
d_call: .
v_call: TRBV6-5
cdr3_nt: TGTGCCAGCAGTTACTCGCGGCCGGTCCGGGGAGAGACCCAGTACTTC
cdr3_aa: CASSYSRPVRGETQYF

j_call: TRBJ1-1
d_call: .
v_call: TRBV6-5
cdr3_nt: TGTGCCAGCGACAAAAGGCGTATGAACACTGAAGCTTTCTTT
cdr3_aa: CASDKRRMNTEAFF

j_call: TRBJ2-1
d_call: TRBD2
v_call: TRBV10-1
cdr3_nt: TGCGCCAGCAGTGAGTCGAGGGCTAGCGGGAGCAATGAGCAGTTCTTC
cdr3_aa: CASSESRASGSNEQFF

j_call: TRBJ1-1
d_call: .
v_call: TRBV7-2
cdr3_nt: TGTGCCAGCAGCCCCCAGGTTCTGACTACAGGGCTTGGGAGCACTGAAGCTTTCTTT
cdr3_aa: CASSPQVLTTGLGSTEAFF

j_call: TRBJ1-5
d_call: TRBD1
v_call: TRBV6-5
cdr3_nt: TGTGCCAGCAGTTACTCGGGACAGGGTCAGCCCCAGCATTTT
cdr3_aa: CASSYSGQGQPQHF

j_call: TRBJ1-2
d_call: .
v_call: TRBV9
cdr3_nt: TGTGCCAGCAGCGGGCAGGGAGGGGTCTATGGCTACACCTTC
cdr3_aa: CASSGQGGVYGYTF

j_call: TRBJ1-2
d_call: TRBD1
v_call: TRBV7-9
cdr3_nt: TGTGCCAGCAGTGCCCGGACAGGGCATAACTATGGCTACACCTTC
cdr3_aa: CASSARTGHNYGYTF

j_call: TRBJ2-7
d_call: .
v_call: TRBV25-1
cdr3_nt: TGTGCCAGCAGTGTAGGACTGGCGACTGACGAGCAGTACTTC
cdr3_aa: CASSVGLATDEQYF

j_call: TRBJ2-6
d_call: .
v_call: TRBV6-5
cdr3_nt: TGTGCCAGCAGTTACGAGCCCTCTGGGGCCAACGTCCTGACTTTC
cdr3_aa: CASSYEPSGANVLTF

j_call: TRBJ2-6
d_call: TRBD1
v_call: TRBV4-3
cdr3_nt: TGCGCCAGCAGCCAAGGCGTGCAGGGGGCATCTGGGGCCAACGTCCTGACTTTC
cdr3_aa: CASSQGVQGASGANVLTF

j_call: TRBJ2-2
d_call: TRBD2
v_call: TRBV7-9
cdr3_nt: TGTGCCAGCAGCTTAGGTTTTGGGACTAGCGGGAAAAACACCGGGGAGCTGTTTTTT
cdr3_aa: CASSLGFGTSGKNTGELFF

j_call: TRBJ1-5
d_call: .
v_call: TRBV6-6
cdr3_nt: TGTGCCAGCAGTTCCCAACAGGGTCAGCCCCAGCATTTT
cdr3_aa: CASSSQQGQPQHF